This TCR beta chain was captured by sequencing in a study of shared clonotypes between healthy human individuals (dated by TCRdb to between 2020 and 2021). Regarding the study in general: The cohort included a few men and a couple of women between 18 and 49 years of age. For each donor, three plates each were used for CD4 naive and CD4 memory, two plates were used for CD8 naive, and one plate was used for CD8 memory. To estimate repertoire size and how much clonotypes are shared between individuals, the study performed deep sequencing of blood TCR repertoires from 4 to 6 healthy adults. Different laboratories and diverse techniques were used to prepare libraries and sequence TCR repertoires, to increase sequencing depth and limit assay-specific biases. Each donor's leukapheresis produced roughly between roughly 0.85 and 9.5 billion PBMCs.

What the work shows at the level of the full study, not this receptor alone: Sharing across a handful of donors was observed for about 5% of naive CD4, less than 4% of naive CD8, roughly 2.4% of memory CD4, and approximately 0.41% of memory CD8 clonotypes. Compared with non-shared clonotypes, the clonotypes found in all four sorted-subset donors had higher generation probabilities. Rarefaction of sorted-subset datasets indicated incomplete sequencing despite the large sequencing depth. Only blood was sampled, and tissue TCR repertoires likely differ from those in blood. Because the study included a small number of donors, the genetic and exposure-history diversity represented was limited. Pairwise subsampling indicated that sequencing depth was expected to affect the degree of clonotype sharing among donors. Estimated clonotype richness was generally larger for naive than for memory subsets.

Points on this clone: The antigen it binds to is not known. Base qualities are not provided; no much larger clone lies one nucleotide away.

CD8 naive samples were obtained by positive selection for CCR7 among CD45RO-negative cells, yielding a CD45RA+CCR7+ population from which TemRA cells were excluded. The donors were healthy, HIV-negative adults with no recently reported acute infections or vaccinations. Every donor was a Caucasian adult living in Nashville, Tennessee, USA. After blood collection by leukapheresis, PBMCs were isolated using Ficoll-Histopaque density gradient centrifugation and then cryopreserved in the vapor phase of liquid nitrogen. Purity and quantity of every magnetically sorted T cell population were checked by analytical flow cytometry. Each sorted fraction had its genomic DNA isolated and then quantified by UV absorbance on a Nanodrop 2000c. Using the deep immunoSEQ assay, multiplex PCR amplified TCR CDR3 regions from genomic DNA. For each cell subset, the extracted genomic DNA was distributed evenly across all wells of several immunoSEQ 96-well plates, and each plate served as one replicate. For sorted subsets, around 200 ng genomic DNA, equal to tens of thousands of T cell genomes, was loaded into each replicate PCR. Purified libraries were measured with a Qubit 3.0 fluorometer, size-checked on a Bioanalyzer 2100, and measured again with the KAPA Library Quantification kit. A separate single-read 150-cycle Illumina NextSeq 550 flow cell was used to sequence each immunoSEQ 96-well plate. As for the original processing: The immunoSEQ output contained only junctional sequences without quality scores, so filtering could not match that applied to full-length reads. Sequences were annotated with PyIR, a Python wrapper for IgBLAST v1.9, and V/J genes and CDR3 were assigned using IMGT germline references. Reads were removed for weak V/J assignments (E-value above 1e-6), missing CDR3, stop codons, out-of-frame junctions, or ambiguous translated residues. V3J clonotypes were defined by identical inferred V gene, J gene, and CDR3 amino acid sequence. Percentage overlap between repertoires was computed as shared unique clonotypes divided by the size of the smaller repertoire. RTK rarefaction, the Chao1 estimator, and Recon v2.1 estimates of unobserved clonotypes were used to assess repertoire richness. OLGA was used to compute generation probabilities for all TCRbeta clonotypes that the gDNA method yielded from several donors. The source is immuneACCESS, and TCRdb retained only in-frame sequences with V and J called. Part of the clones is not carried over; for the studies checked, unresolved V genes explain less than half of this, and the remainder is unexplained. V and J calls and clone size are given by that table; D and trimming were obtained from the DNA. The sample table holds about 2.1 million clones, of which just over 90% were seen once. Under 2% of the sample comes from the top ten.

The germline V gene (reference sequence) sets CDR1 to LNHNV and CDR2 to YYDKDF. V gives up 4 bases and J gives up 3 bases, and the segment between their germline ends measures 12 bases. The CDR3 holds 14 amino acids from the cysteine to the phenylalanine. Of all the DNA, just the CDR3 is kept, 42 bases in frame from base 1. The chain joins TRBV15 to TRBJ2-5, with no confident D gene call. Source material: naive CD8+ T cells from PBMCs. Per the publication, the cell subset or site label means: CD45RA+CCR7+. The sequence came from a man aged 18 to 30 in good health. Some clones in this sample may be carry-over from other donors' samples. In nucleotides, the sequence is TGTGCCACCAGCACCCCCTTAGCTAAAGAGACCCAGTACTTC. Protein translation: CATSTPLAKETQYF.